The T cell receptor beta chain described here comes from a study of cytomegalovirus exposure and HLA in healthy donors. Regarding the study as a whole: Among TCR beta chains, those listed as cytomegalovirus-associated numbered approximately 150.

V lost 2 bases, J lost 3 bases, and 7 bases lay in between. The V gene's germline CDR1 is ENHRY and CDR2 SYGVKD. The CDR3 consists of 13 residues. Primers included in the PCR were 60 Vbeta and 13 Jbeta primers. The data were produced by immunoSEQ multiplex PCR, yet TCRdb's version contains in-frame clones alone and is incomplete. The repertoire includes some 150,000 clones, around 72% of them detected once, and roughly 4% sits in the top ten. Details on this clone: Its antigen is currently unknown.

The clonotype originates from a man between 50 and 59 years old in good health and CMV-seropositive. The rearrangement joins TRBV10-3 to TRBJ1-1, with D possibly being TRBD1 (6 bases). The source material was PBMCs. The CDR3 DNA reads as TGTGCCATCAGTGAGGGGGGCTACACTGAAGCTTTCTTT. It translates to CAISEGGYTEAFF.